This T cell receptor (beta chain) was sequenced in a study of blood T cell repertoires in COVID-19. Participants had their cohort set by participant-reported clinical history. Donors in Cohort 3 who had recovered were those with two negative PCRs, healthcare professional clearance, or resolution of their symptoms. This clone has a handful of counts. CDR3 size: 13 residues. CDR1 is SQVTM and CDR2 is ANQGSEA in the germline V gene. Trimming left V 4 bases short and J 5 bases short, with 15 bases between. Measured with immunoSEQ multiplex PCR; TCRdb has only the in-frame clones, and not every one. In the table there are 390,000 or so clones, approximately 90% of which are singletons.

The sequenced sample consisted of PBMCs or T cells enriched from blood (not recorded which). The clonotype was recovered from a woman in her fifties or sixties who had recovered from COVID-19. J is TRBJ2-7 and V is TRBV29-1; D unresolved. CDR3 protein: CSVVLWPDNEQYF. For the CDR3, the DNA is TGCAGCGTTGTTTTGTGGCCTGACAACGAGCAGTACTTC.